This TCR beta chain appears in the sequencing data of a study of blood T cell repertoires in COVID-19. Whole-study context: T cells, B-cell-depleted T cells, or PBMCs supplied cDNA or gDNA.

Original handling: Estimation of nucleated cell counts relied on the amplification of reference gene primers. Clones were read by immunoSEQ multiplex PCR, and TCRdb kept only the in-frame ones, dropping some. V and J calls and clone size are given by that table; D and trimming were obtained from the DNA. The sample holds over 30,000 clones, 60% to 80% seen once. This CDR3 comprises 17 residues. CDR1 is SGHTA, CDR2 FQGNSA, per germline. V dropped 1 base and J dropped 6; count of bases not matched to a gene: 9. The sequence was collected from a human donor in a cohort sampled during active COVID-19. The sequencing sample was made of peripheral blood. The V call is TRBV7-2, the J call TRBJ2-2, with 9 bases fitting TRBD2. CDR3 amino acids: CASSLGGLAFAAGELFF. For the CDR3, the DNA is TGTGCCAGCAGCTTAGGGGGACTAGCCTTCGCAGCCGGGGAGCTGTTTTTT.